This TCR beta chain was sequenced for a study of cytomegalovirus exposure and HLA in healthy donors (dated by TCRdb to the late 2010s). The study in broad terms: According to a later analysis, one platform produced both the approximately 110 validation repertoires and the approximately 670 repertoires of the first cohort. The study aimed to test whether signatures of past pathogen exposure could be identified by cataloging public T cell receptors. Along with the roughly 670-subject first cohort, a separate validation cohort of approximately 110 different subjects was used. The study combined high-throughput TCR immunosequencing, statistical association of individual TCRs with disease status, and machine learning to predict cytomegalovirus infection status.

The donors belonged to the validation cohort of roughly 120 subjects, which was separate from the approximately 700-subject first cohort. Study-wide findings and limitations: Subsequent analysis determined that TCRs grouped into clusters in the first cohort also showed a tendency toward co-occurrence across the roughly 130 validation repertoires, and 94% of cluster scores exceeded 0. While some public TCRs were present in many individuals, most TCR sequences turned up only very rarely across donors. The validation cohort had no HLA typing available for a later analysis, so co-occurrence within that cohort was assessed over all 120 or so repertoires. In vitro tests confirmed that three of the cytomegalovirus-associated TCR beta chains recognize cytomegalovirus antigens. The study listed 150 to 200 TCR beta chains as associated with cytomegalovirus. The classifier was reported to diagnose cytomegalovirus status with high specificity and sensitivity in both the original cohort and the validation cohort. The authors suggested that the approach could potentially be generalized to other disease states and immunological phenotypes.

Library creation used the immunoSEQ multiplex PCR assay. The source study handled its data this way. A statistical classification framework was developed to diagnose cytomegalovirus status using the catalog of TCR beta chain sequences. TCRdb holds this immuneACCESS table with in-frame rearrangements only. Some clones are missing; in checked studies, unresolved V genes explain under half, and the rest has no known cause. V and J calls and clone size are given by that table; D and trimming were obtained from the DNA. This sample is represented by 200,000 to 250,000 clones; approximately 87% of them were singletons. In total, the top ten clones hold 5.5% to 7% of the sample. Regarding this clone: Its recognized antigen is unknown. Base qualities were left out, and no much larger clone turns up one base away.

The TCR was taken from a woman under 30 in good health and CMV-seronegative. Material for sequencing was PBMCs.

CDR3 region: CASSHDRGKVVGNQPQHF. The DNA is TGTGCCAGCAGCCACGACAGGGGCAAAGTCGTGGGCAATCAGCCCCAGCATTTT. The chain joins TRBV28 to TRBJ1-5; a stretch of 8 junction bases matches TRBD1. CDR1 MDHEN and CDR2 SYDVKM were looked up in the germline V gene. The CDR3 holds 18 amino acids from the cysteine to the phenylalanine. Of the read, only the CDR3 DNA is kept; its 54 bases are in frame from base 1. V is cut back by 6 bases and J by 2 bases, with 15 bases in the junction unmatched.